This T cell receptor beta chain is from a study of cytomegalovirus exposure and HLA in healthy donors. Study results and caveats: Certain sequence variants were highly shared and formed a cluster, and this cluster was likely a sequencing artifact. What a later analysis reportedly showed was that an Asian-associated ancestry cluster had fewer N-insertions than the approximately 700-donor mean. Rarity held for most TCR sequences, but there were some public TCRs that occurred in many donors.

The PCR ran on 60 Vbeta and 13 Jbeta primers. The data were produced by immunoSEQ multiplex PCR, yet TCRdb's version contains in-frame clones alone and is incomplete. Of roughly 110,000 clones listed, less than 80% are singletons. Note on this clone: Its antigen is unknown.

Trimming stripped 3 bases from V and 0 bases from J, with 17 bases between. CDR3 length: 17 amino acids. Germline assignment: CDR1 SGDLS and CDR2 YYNGEE. The chain has TRBV9 and TRBJ2-3; D perhaps matches TRBD2 (6 bases). Sequenced sample: PBMCs. The TCR sequence derives from a man aged 55 to 69 in good health and CMV-seronegative. Written as DNA, the CDR3 is TGTGCCAGCAGCGCGAGGGGAGGCGGGACCAGCACAGATACGCAGTATTTT. This sequence encodes CASSARGGGTSTDTQYF.